The sequence of this T cell receptor beta chain was determined in a study of immune characterization of retroperitoneal liposarcoma. In its sample, this clonotype is large. Using its own MiXCR run on the PCR reads, TCRdb lists one record per CDR3 protein. The profile shows around 12,000 distinct CDR3 sequences, under 35% of them singletons. The source of this sequence is a male donor with retroperitoneal liposarcoma. The sample was tumor tissue.

The CDR3 sequence is CASSLGTAGGDTQYF. The CDR3 DNA is TGTGCCAGCAGCCTTGGGACGGCAGGTGGAGATACGCAGTATTTT. This chain joins TRBV7-2 and TRBJ2-3; D may be TRBD1 or TRBD2 (5 bases each). Germline values: CDR1 SGHTA, CDR2 FQGNSA. The V end was cut by 5 bases, the J end by 5 bases, with 17 bases between. The CDR3 is 15 amino acids.